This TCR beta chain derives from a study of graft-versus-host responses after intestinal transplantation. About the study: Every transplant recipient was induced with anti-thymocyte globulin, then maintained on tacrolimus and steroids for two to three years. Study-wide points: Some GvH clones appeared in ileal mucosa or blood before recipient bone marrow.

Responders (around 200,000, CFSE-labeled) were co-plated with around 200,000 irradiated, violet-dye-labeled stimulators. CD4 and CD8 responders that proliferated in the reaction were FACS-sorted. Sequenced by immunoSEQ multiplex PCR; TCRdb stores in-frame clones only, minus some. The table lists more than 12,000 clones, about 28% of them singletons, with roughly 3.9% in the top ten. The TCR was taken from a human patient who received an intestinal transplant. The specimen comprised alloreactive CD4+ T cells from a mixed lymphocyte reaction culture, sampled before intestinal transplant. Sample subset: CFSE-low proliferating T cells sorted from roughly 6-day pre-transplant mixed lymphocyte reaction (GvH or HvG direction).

CDR3 in DNA: TGTGCCAGCAGCGACCGGGACGAAGAGACCCAGTACTTC. Its protein is CASSDRDEETQYF. The chain carries TRBV9 and TRBJ2-5; D tentatively fits TRBD1 or TRBD2 (5 bases each). The germline V and J ends were trimmed by 3 bases and 3 bases, with 9 bases remaining between them. CDR1 and CDR2 from the germline V gene are SGDLS and YYNGEE. The CDR3 contains 13 residues. Based on the CDR3 plus reference TRBV9 and TRBJ2-5, the full variable domain is DSGVTQTPKHLITATGQRVTLRCSPRSGDLSVYWYQQSLDQGLQFLIQYYNGEERAKGNILERFSAQQFPDLHSELNLSSLELGDSALYFCASSDRDEETQYFGPGTRLLVL.